The 15 T cell receptor beta chains reported below all come from one sample, sequenced in a study of blood T cells in healthy people across ages. PCR was performed a second time for roughly 7 to 11 cycles using a sample-barcoded 5' primer and a J-beta primer mix. TCRdb independently ran MiXCR on the 5' RACE reads; one entry per CDR3 protein. The sample yields about 1,800,000 distinct CDR3 sequences, roughly 30% seen once. The sample comprised blood. These TCRs come from a woman aged 25 to 39 in good health.

The chain carries TRBV29-1 and TRBJ1-1; TRBD1 matches at 8 bases. This CDR3 region has 14 residues. Germline V gene sequence: CDR1 SQVTM, CDR2 ANQGSEA. V lost 4 bases, J lost 4 bases, and 8 bases stayed unmatched. CDR3 bases: TGCAGCGTTGGGCAACAGGGGGTGGGCACTGAAGCTTTCTTT. Protein product: CSVGQQGVGTEAFF.

This clonotype was found many times. This chain connects TRBV24-1 to TRBJ2-4, with TRBD2 matching over 11 bases. Unmatched junction bases numbered 9, after V lost 2 bases and J lost 7 bases. From germline, CDR1 is KGHDR and CDR2 SFDVKD. The CDR3 is 17 amino acids. CDR3: CATSDSRTSGWDNIQYF. The DNA of the CDR3 is TGTGCCACCAGTGATTCGAGGACTAGCGGGTGGGATAACATTCAGTACTTC.

On this clonotype: This may be a read error: a much more frequent sequence differs by one nucleotide. The chain is built from TRBV7-2 and TRBJ2-1; 7 nucleotides align to TRBD1. The J call may be faulty, since TRBJ2-7 better matches the DNA end. The germline V gene encodes CDR1 SGHTA and CDR2 FQGNSA. The CDR3 length is 16 residues. CDR3 residues: CASSGVGTDSYNEQYF. DNA for the CDR3: TGTGCCAGCAGCGGAGTGGGGACAGACTCCTACAATGAGCAGTACTTC.

Notes on this clonotype: An end of the junction differs from the germline gene, which may be a read error. V and J are TRBV14 and TRBJ1-6; D gene ambiguous. This CDR3 region has 13 residues. The V gene's germline CDR1 is SGHDN and CDR2 FVKESK. For the CDR3, the DNA is TGTGCAAGCAGCCAAAACGTGGATCCACCCCTCCACTTT. This translates into CASSQNVDPPLHF. Based on the CDR3 plus reference TRBV14 and TRBJ1-6, the full variable domain is EAGVTQFPSHSVIEKGQTVTLRCDPISGHDNLYWYRRVMGKEIKFLLHFVKESKQDESGMPNNRFLAERTGGTYSTLKVQPAELEDSGVYFCASSQNVDPPLHFGNGTRLTVT.

The genes are TRBV11-2 and TRBJ1-1; D is unresolved. This CDR3 is 10 amino acids long. Germline V gene lookup returns CDR1 SGHAT and CDR2 FQNNGV. Trimming cost V 3 bases and J 11 bases, with 7 bases left between them. The CDR3 sequence is CASSFLRAFF. The DNA for the CDR3 is TGTGCCAGCAGCTTTTTACGCGCTTTCTTT.

There are a few counts of this clonotype. J is TRBJ2-3 and V is TRBV10-2; D unresolved. The germline CDR1 and CDR2 sequences are WSHSY and SAAADI. This CDR3 has 13 residues. Trimming removed 6 bases at V and 6 bases at J, with 13 bases between. The CDR3 region is CASSAGTPDTQYF. CDR3 DNA sequence: TGCGCCAGCAGCGCCGGAACTCCGGATACGCAGTATTTT.

Regarding this clonotype: An end of the junction differs from the germline gene, which may be a read error. This chain joins TRBV7-2 and TRBJ2-3, with 16 bases that match TRBD2. In germline, CDR1 is SGHTA, CDR2 FQGNSA. CDR3 length equals 17 residues. The CDR3 DNA reads TGTGCCTGCAGCTCACCGGGACTAGCGGGGGGGCAGGATACGCAGTATTTT. Protein sequence: CACSSPGLAGGQDTQYF.

The rearrangement joins TRBV4-3 to TRBJ2-4; 7 bases are shared with TRBD2. CDR1 and CDR2 from the germline V gene are LGHNA and YSLEER. V lost 3 bases and J lost 13; bases outside the gene matches: 21. The CDR3 runs to 17 residues. The CDR3 nucleotides are TGCGCCAGCAGCCACACGGCAGCGGGAAGTCCCTACAATGAGCAGTACTTC. It is translated as CASSHTAAGSPYNEQYF.

This clonotype was counted between two and nine times. This chain uses TRBV29-1 with TRBJ2-5, with 10 bases identical to TRBD1. Germline V gene data show CDR1 as SQVTM and CDR2 as ANQGSEA. The CDR3 length is 14 residues. Trimming cost V 6 bases and J 11 bases; bases outside gene matches: 15. CDR3 residues: CSVAVWDRGNEQYF. The CDR3, as DNA: TGCAGCGTGGCCGTCTGGGACAGGGGAAATGAGCAGTACTTC.

V usage is TRBV6-1 and J usage is TRBJ2-6, with 9 nucleotides matching TRBD2. V was clipped by 8 bases and J by 2 bases; unmatched bases: 10. The CDR3 loop spans 17 amino acids. Germline CDR1 and CDR2: MNHNS and SASEGT. CDR3 in amino acids: CASGRSGSFPGANVLTF. The CDR3 DNA reads as TGTGCCAGCGGACGTAGCGGGAGTTTCCCTGGGGCCAACGTCCTGACTTTC.

This clonotype has at least ten counts. The chain recombines TRBV7-9 with TRBJ2-7, with TRBD2 as a possible D gene (5 bases). Trimming shortened V by 5 bases and J by 3 bases, and 11 bases separated the two germline ends. This CDR3 is built from 13 residues. Germline loops: CDR1 SEHNR, CDR2 FQNEAQ (reference sequence). The CDR3 is CASSIGLFYEQYF. DNA for the CDR3: TGTGCCAGCAGCATCGGACTGTTCTACGAGCAGTACTTC.

With regard to this clonotype: This may arise from a read error, as a much more abundant clone is one base away. The genes are TRBV29-1 and TRBJ2-3, with D perhaps matching TRBD1 (6 bases). This CDR3 is built from 18 residues. From germline, CDR1 is SQVTM and CDR2 ANQGSEA. In DNA form, the CDR3 reads TGCTGCGTTGAGGGGCGAGCCCGCAGCAGGGGCGCCACAGATACGCAGTATTTT. Its translation is CCVEGRARSRGATDTQYF.

The V call is TRBV12-3 or TRBV12-4, the J call TRBJ1-5; D gene uncertain. Trimming took off 3 bases at V and 11 bases at J, with 14 bases between the two ends. The CDR3 consists of 13 residues. The DNA for the CDR3 is TGTGCCAGCAGTTTGTGGGGATCCAGGACCCAGCATTTT. Encoded protein: CASSLWGSRTQHF.

This clonotype has just a few counts. This chain uses TRBV20-1 with TRBJ2-5, with 8 bases matching TRBD2. The J call could be wrong; TRBJ2-7 is a better fit for the DNA end. Germline V gene sequence: CDR1 DFQATT, CDR2 SNEGSKA (reference sequence). The CDR3 totals 14 residues. The CDR3 region is CSARVGKRENEQYF. The CDR3 DNA reads TGCAGTGCTAGAGTGGGGAAGCGGGAGAACGAGCAGTACTTC.

The rearrangement links TRBV29-1 to TRBJ2-2; D is perhaps TRBD2 (6 bases). Trimming pared 8 bases from V and 6 bases from J, leaving 13 bases between. Germline lookup yields CDR1 SQVTM and CDR2 ANQGSEA. This CDR3 is 12 amino acids long. The CDR3 coding sequence is TGCAGCATGGCCCGGGGGTCCGGGGAGCTGTTTTTT. It is translated as CSMARGSGELFF.